Listed here is a single T cell receptor (beta chain). Its antigen is as yet unknown. Preparation of the TCRbeta library involved a method that used unique molecular identifiers. MiXCR, applied by TCRdb to the PCR reads, yields one record per CDR3 protein. The sample lists tens of thousands of distinct CDR3 sequences, approximately 8.7% occurring once. The data stem from a study of T-cell reconstitution after alpha-beta-depleted transplantation in children. General study points: From surviving recipient T cells and thymic progenitors came the high day-60 TCRbeta diversity observed in some patients. Several hundred expanded graft clones reportedly gave rise to the alpha-beta T cells present about two months after transplant. A year had passed since transplant, and T-cell counts and diversity by then came mostly from newly produced T cells.

Sequences were derived from PBMCs, mostly from graft donor cells, sampled 60 days after TCRalphabeta/CD19-depleted stem cell transplant. This sequence was found in a male patient between 2 and 15 years old who had a stem cell transplant for chronic granulomatous disease, so the T cells may come from the graft donor.

CDR3 sequence (DNA): TGCAGTGCTAGGTCACGCCTCCTAGCGGGAGGTTCCTACAATGAGCAGTTCTTC. Amino acids: CSARSRLLAGGSYNEQFF. V and J are TRBV20-1 and TRBJ2-1; 11 bases map to TRBD2. Germline CDR1 DFQATT, CDR2 SNEGSKA (reference sequence). The V gene end was trimmed by 3 bases and the J gene end by 1 base; junction bases not matched to a gene: 11. This CDR3 has 18 amino acids.